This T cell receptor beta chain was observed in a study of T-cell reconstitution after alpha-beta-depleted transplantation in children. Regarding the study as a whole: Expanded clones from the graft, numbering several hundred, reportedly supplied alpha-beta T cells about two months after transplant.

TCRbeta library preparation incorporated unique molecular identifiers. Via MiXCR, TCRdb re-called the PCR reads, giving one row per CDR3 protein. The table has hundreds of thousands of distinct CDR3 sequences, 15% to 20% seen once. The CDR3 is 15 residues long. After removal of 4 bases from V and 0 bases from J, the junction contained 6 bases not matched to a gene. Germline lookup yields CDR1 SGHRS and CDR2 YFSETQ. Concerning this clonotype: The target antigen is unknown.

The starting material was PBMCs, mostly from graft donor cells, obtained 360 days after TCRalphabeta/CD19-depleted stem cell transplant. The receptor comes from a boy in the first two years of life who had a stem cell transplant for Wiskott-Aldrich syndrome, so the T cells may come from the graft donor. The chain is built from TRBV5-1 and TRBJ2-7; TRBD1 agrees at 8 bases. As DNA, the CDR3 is TGCGCCAGCAGCCGACAGGGGTTGACCTCCTACGAGCAGTACTTC. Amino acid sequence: CASSRQGLTSYEQYF.